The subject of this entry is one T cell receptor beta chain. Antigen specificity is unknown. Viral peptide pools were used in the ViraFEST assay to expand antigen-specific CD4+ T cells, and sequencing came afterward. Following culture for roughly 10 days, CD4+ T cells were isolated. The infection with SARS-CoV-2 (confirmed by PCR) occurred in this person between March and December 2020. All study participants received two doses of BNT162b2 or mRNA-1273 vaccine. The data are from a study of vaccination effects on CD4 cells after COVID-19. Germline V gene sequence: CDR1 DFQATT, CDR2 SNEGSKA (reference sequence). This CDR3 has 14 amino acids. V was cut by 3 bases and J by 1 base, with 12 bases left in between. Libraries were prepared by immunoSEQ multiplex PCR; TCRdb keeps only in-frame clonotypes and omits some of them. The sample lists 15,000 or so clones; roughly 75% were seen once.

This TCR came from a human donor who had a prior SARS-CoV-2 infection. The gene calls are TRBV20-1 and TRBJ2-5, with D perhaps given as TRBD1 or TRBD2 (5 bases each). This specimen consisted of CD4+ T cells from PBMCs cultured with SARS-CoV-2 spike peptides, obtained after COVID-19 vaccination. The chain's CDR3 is CSASRDATQETQYF. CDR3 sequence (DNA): TGCAGTGCTAGTCGGGACGCAACCCAAGAGACCCAGTACTTC.